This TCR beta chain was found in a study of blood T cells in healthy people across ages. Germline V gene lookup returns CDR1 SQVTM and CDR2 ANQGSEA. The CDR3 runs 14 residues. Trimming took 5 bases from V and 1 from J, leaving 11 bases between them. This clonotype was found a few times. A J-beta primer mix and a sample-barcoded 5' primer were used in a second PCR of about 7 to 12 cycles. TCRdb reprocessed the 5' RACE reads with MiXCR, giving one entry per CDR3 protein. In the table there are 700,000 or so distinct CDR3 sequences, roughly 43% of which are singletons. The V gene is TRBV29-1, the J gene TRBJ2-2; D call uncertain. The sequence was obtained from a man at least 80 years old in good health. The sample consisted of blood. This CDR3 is CSVLIHLNTGELFF. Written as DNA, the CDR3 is TGCAGCGTTCTTATACATTTGAACACCGGGGAGCTGTTTTTT.